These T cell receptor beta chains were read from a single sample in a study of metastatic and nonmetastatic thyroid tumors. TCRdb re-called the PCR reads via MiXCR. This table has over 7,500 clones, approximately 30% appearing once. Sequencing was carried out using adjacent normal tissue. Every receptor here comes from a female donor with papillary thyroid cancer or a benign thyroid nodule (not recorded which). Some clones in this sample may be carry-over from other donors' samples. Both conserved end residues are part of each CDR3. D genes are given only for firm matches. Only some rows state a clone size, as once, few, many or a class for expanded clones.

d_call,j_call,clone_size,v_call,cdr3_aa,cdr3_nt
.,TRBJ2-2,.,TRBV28,CASRLDTLETGELFF,TGTGCCAGCCGCCTGGATACCCTAGAGACCGGGGAGCTGTTTTTT
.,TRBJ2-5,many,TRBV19,CASSTGTSGTQYF,TGTGCCAGTAGTACCGGGACTTCGGGGACCCAGTACTTC
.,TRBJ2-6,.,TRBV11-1,CASSQSGQGVANVLTF,TGTGCCAGCAGCCAGAGCGGGCAGGGTGTGGCCAACGTCCTGACTTTC
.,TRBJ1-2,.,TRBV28,CASQTRGLAVYGYTF,TGTGCCAGCCAGACCAGGGGCCTGGCTGTCTATGGCTACACCTTC
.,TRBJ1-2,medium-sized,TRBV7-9,CASSPPEGRFYGYTF,TGTGCCAGCAGCCCCCCGGAGGGCCGGTTCTATGGCTACACCTTC
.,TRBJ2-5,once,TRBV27,CTSSPGGLVETQYF,TGTACCAGCAGTCCTGGGGGTTTGGTGGAGACCCAGTACTTC
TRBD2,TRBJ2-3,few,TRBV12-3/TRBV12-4,CASRYSGLSTDTQYF,TGTGCCAGCAGGTATAGCGGGCTTAGCACAGATACGCAGTATTTT
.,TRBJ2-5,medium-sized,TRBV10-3,CAISESSGLARETQYF,TGTGCCATCAGTGAGTCGTCGGGTCTAGCTAGGGAGACCCAGTACTTC
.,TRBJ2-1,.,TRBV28,CASSLYRWGEQFF,TGTGCCAGCAGTTTATACCGATGGGGTGAGCAGTTCTTC
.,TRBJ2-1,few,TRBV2,CAGSTQDYNEQFF,TGTGCCGGGTCAACCCAGGACTACAATGAGCAGTTCTTC
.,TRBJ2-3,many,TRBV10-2,CASSDGGGALGSDTQYF,TGCGCCAGCAGTGACGGAGGGGGGGCCCTAGGGTCAGATACGCAGTATTTT
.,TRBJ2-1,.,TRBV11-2,CASRPQGVGTDEQFF,TGTGCCAGCAGACCACAGGGAGTAGGTACAGATGAGCAGTTCTTC
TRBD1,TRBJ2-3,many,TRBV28,CASTYAPGQIADTQYF,TGTGCCAGCACCTACGCACCGGGACAGATCGCAGATACGCAGTATTTT
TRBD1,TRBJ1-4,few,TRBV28,CASGRGQGEGELFF,TGTGCCAGCGGGAGGGGGCAGGGCGAAGGTGAACTGTTTTTT
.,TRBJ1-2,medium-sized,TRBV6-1,CASVLYPMGNYGYTF,TGTGCCAGCGTCCTTTACCCGATGGGGAACTATGGCTACACCTTC
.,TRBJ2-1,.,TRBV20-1,CSARGGVSGTRGVNEQFF,TGCAGTGCTAGAGGAGGGGTTTCTGGGACCCGGGGCGTCAATGAGCAGTTCTTC
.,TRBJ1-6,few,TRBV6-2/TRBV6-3,CASIRSQLLSSLHF,TGTGCCAGCATTCGTAGTCAGCTTTTATCTTCTCTCCACTTT
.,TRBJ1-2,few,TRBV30,CACRGIANYGYTF,TGTGCCTGCCGGGGGATAGCTAACTATGGCTACACCTTC
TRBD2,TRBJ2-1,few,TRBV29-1,CSVVGTSVREQFF,TGCAGCGTAGTCGGGACTAGCGTTCGCGAGCAGTTCTTC
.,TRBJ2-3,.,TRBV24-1,CATSNRDRTDTQYF,TGTGCCACTTCAAACCGGGACCGCACAGATACGCAGTATTTT
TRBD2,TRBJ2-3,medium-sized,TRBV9,CASSAGTSVTDTQYF,TGTGCCAGCAGCGCCGGGACTAGCGTCACAGATACGCAGTATTTT
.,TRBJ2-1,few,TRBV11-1,CASSFFGNEQFF,TGTGCCAGCAGCTTTTTCGGCAATGAGCAGTTCTTC
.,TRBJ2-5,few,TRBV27,CASSLGETQYF,TGTGCCAGCAGTTTAGGAGAGACCCAGTACTTC
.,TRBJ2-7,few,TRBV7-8,CASSLVLGEQYF,TGTGCCAGCAGCTTAGTGTTGGGGGAGCAGTACTTC
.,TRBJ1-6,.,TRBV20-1,CSARSRGAGNSPLHF,TGCAGTGCCCGATCGCGGGGGGCCGGTAATTCACCCCTCCACTTT
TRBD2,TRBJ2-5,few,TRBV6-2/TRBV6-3,CASSPPSSGFETQYF,TGTGCCAGCAGTCCCCCCTCTAGCGGGTTTGAGACCCAGTACTTC
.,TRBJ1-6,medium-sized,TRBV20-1,CSAQGRANSPLHF,TGCAGTGCCCAGGGACGGGCAAATTCACCCCTCCACTTT
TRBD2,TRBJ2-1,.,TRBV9,CASSVVGLAGGNEQFF,TGTGCCAGCAGCGTAGTGGGGCTAGCGGGGGGCAATGAGCAGTTCTTC
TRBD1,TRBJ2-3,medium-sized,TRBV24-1,CATSLGQGGEWDTQYF,TGTGCCACCAGTTTAGGACAGGGGGGAGAATGGGATACGCAGTATTTT
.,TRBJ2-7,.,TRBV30,CAWSVGRVREQYF,TGTGCCTGGAGTGTAGGAAGGGTTCGCGAGCAGTACTTC
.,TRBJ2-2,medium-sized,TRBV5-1,CASSPNSAAELFF,TGCGCCAGCAGCCCTAACAGTGCGGCGGAGCTGTTTTTT
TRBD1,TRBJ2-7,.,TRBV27,CATSCLRQGPFSYEQYF,TGTGCCACCAGTTGCCTGAGACAGGGGCCTTTCTCCTACGAGCAGTACTTC
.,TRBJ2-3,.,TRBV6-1,CASSDGSTDTQYF,TGTGCCAGCAGTGACGGGAGCACAGATACGCAGTATTTT
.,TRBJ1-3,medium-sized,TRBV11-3,CASSFGPVGNTIYF,TGTGCCAGCAGCTTTGGCCCGGTCGGAAACACCATATATTTT
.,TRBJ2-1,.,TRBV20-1,CSAKRDLANNEQFF,TGCAGTGCTAAGAGGGACCTGGCGAACAATGAGCAGTTCTTC
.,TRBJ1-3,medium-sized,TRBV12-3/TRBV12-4,CASSLVGEMAGNTIYF,TGTGCCAGCAGTTTAGTTGGGGAAATGGCTGGAAACACCATATATTTT
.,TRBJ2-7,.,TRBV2,CASSEGPLSYEQYF,TGTGCCAGCAGCGAGGGTCCCTTGTCTTACGAGCAGTACTTC
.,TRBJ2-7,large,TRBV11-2,CASSPVGENYEQYF,TGTGCCAGCAGCCCAGTGGGGGAGAACTACGAGCAGTACTTC
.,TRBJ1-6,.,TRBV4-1,CASSQVVAYSPLHF,TGCGCCAGCAGCCAAGTAGTTGCATATTCACCCCTCCACTTT
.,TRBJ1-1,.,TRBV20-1,CSAGQNTEAFF,TGCAGTGCTGGACAGAACACTGAAGCTTTCTTT
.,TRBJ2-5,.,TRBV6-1,CASSKGYRQETQYF,TGTGCCAGCAGTAAAGGTTACAGGCAGGAGACCCAGTACTTC
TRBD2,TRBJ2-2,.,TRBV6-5,CASSYTTLAGGRTGELFF,TGTGCTAGCAGCTACACTACCTTAGCGGGGGGGCGGACCGGGGAGCTGTTTTTT
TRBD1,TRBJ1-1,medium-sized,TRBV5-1,CASSPGGTGATSDAEAFF,TGCGCCAGCAGCCCGGGAGGTACAGGGGCGACCTCGGACGCTGAAGCTTTCTTT
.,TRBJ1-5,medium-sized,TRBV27,CASSFTGRSNQPQHF,TGTGCCAGCAGTTTCACAGGCCGAAGCAATCAGCCCCAGCATTTT